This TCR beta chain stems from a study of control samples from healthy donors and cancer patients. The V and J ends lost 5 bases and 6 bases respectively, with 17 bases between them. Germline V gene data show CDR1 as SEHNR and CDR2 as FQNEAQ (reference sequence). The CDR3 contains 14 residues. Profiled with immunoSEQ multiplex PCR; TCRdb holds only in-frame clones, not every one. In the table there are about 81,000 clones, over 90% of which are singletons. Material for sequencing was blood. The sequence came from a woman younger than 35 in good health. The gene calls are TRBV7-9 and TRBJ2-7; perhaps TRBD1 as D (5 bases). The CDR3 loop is CASSPSVQGSEQYF. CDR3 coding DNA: TGTGCCAGCAGCCCGAGTGTGCAGGGCTCCGAGCAGTACTTC.